These 5 T cell receptor beta chains came from one sample sequenced in a study of identical twins. TCRdb ran MiXCR on the 5' RACE reads and lists one entry per CDR3 protein. The sample lists 700,000 to 950,000 distinct CDR3 sequences, 10% to 15% seen once, with 1.5% to 2% in the top ten. In addition, the sample was reused for a study of yellow fever vaccine responses in identical twins.

Specimen: PBMCs. Source of these receptors: a young woman in good health.

This clonotype was seen many times. The V gene is TRBV5-1, the J gene TRBJ2-1; 14 nucleotides align to TRBD2. Germline V gives CDR1 SGHRS, CDR2 YFSETQ. This CDR3 spans 15 amino acids. Unmatched junction bases numbered 6, after V lost 4 bases and J lost 9 bases. CDR3 in amino acids: CASSPTSGRAVEQFF. The CDR3, as DNA: TGCGCCAGCAGCCCGACTAGCGGGAGGGCCGTTGAGCAGTTCTTC.

This clonotype was found a few times. The rearrangement uses TRBV20-1 and TRBJ2-5, with D uncertain. In germline, CDR1 is DFQATT, CDR2 SNEGSKA (reference sequence). Trimming took off 3 bases at V and 7 bases at J, with 9 bases between the two ends. The CDR3 contains 11 residues. CDR3 sequence: CSASSRGTQYF. CDR3 sequence (DNA): TGCAGTGCTAGTAGCCGAGGGACCCAGTACTTC.

At least ten counts were recorded for this clonotype. This sequence joins TRBV10-3 and TRBJ2-3; 7 nucleotides agree with TRBD2. V lost 10 bases, J lost 2 bases, and 6 bases stayed unmatched. Germline CDR1 and CDR2: ENHRY and SYGVKD. CDR3 length equals 13 residues. CDR3 coding DNA: TGTGCCAGCCGGGACTACCACACAGATACGCAGTATTTT. Translated, it gives CASRDYHTDTQYF.

V gene TRBV14 combines with J gene TRBJ1-2; D call uncertain. Trimming removed 1 base from V and 8 bases from J, with 11 bases in between. CDR1 SGHDN and CDR2 FVKESK come from the germline V gene. The CDR3 is made up of 13 amino acids. CDR3 in amino acids: CASSQVALAGYTF. CDR3 sequence (DNA): TGTGCCAGCAGCCAAGTCGCTTTGGCGGGCTACACCTTC.

This clonotype was counted a few times. The chain employs TRBV9 and TRBJ2-7; D possibly corresponds to TRBD1 (5 bases). Germline lookup yields CDR1 SGDLS and CDR2 YYNGEE. V lost 4 bases to trimming and J lost 3 bases, with 20 bases between them. CDR3 length: 16 amino acids. CDR3 sequence (DNA): TGTGCCAGCAGCCCGGCCAGCCTCACAGGCTACTACGAGCAGTACTTC. Translated, it gives CASSPASLTGYYEQYF.